This TCR beta chain was retrieved from a study of OX40 agonist ivuxolimab in advanced cancers. Study-level background: Ivuxolimab was an agonistic, fully human IgG2 monoclonal antibody directed against OX40 (CD134), a costimulatory receptor. Intravenous ivuxolimab was administered to patients every 2 weeks at six dose levels: 0.01, 0.1, 0.3, 1.5, 3 and 10 mg/kg. Among the approximately 50 dose-escalation patients, roughly 20 had hepatocellular carcinoma, around 15 melanoma, 9 renal cell carcinoma and 9 head and neck cancer. In the dose-escalation cohort, roughly 80% of patients were male, and the mean age was approximately 60 years, with a range of about 23 to 90. Prior anti-PD-1, anti-PD-L1 or anti-CTLA-4 therapy was permitted, and less than 45% of dose-escalation patients had received checkpoint inhibitors. Three dose-escalation patients achieved partial responses, one with hepatocellular carcinoma and two with cutaneous melanoma. The purpose of peripheral TCRbeta sequencing was to test whether ivuxolimab changed TCR sequence diversity and led to clonal T-cell expansion. The paper describes the monotherapy dose-escalation part (N of about 55 patients) of the phase I trial of ivuxolimab. Points the paper makes about the study in general: Partial responders in the 0.1-3.0 mg/kg groups had among the lowest normalized peripheral clonal expansion, especially among CD8+ T cells. At doses from 0.1 to 3.0 mg/kg, clonal expansion was seen in both CD4+ and CD8+ blood T cells between baseline and week 6. On average, CD8+ T cells showed more expanded clones than CD4+ T cells after ivuxolimab. The antigen specificity of the peripheral T cells that underwent clonal expansion was not determined. Low levels of normalized T-cell clonal expansion were also seen in some patients who did not respond.

To sequence the TCRbeta CDR3 region, genomic DNA was isolated from the sorted cells. The immunoSEQ Assay was used to sequence the TCRbeta CDR3 regions. This is the immuneACCESS table as TCRdb keeps it, with only in-frame sequences that have V and J called. A part of the clones is gone; compared with another copy, unresolved V genes explain less than half, and the rest is unexplained. A total of over 15,000 clones appear in this sample, around nine tenths of them only once. Less than 5% of the sample is taken by the ten largest. The trial excluded patients who had a history of autoimmune disease or were on systemic immunosuppression. Peripheral blood for TCR sequencing was collected from all dose cohorts at baseline, on cycle 4 day 1, and on cycle 7 day 1. Samples came from an open-label, multicenter, first-in-human phase I dose-escalation trial of ivuxolimab. The trial enrolled adults with locally advanced or metastatic head and neck squamous cell, hepatocellular, melanoma or renal cell carcinoma. CD4+ and CD8+ T cells were sorted separately from peripheral blood before TCR sequencing.

The CDR3 holds 18 amino acids from the cysteine to the phenylalanine. Just the 54-base CDR3 DNA is kept, in frame starting at base 1. Per the germline V gene (reference sequence), SEHNR is the CDR1 and FQNEAQ is the CDR2. V drops 0 bases and J drops 0 bases, leaving 14 bases in between. Of note for this clone: Its target antigen remains unknown. The sample holds no much larger clone one base away, and base qualities are not on file.

This chain is built from TRBV7-9 and TRBJ1-4, with TRBD1 perhaps the D gene, on 5 matching bases. The input for sequencing was CD4+ or CD8+ T cells sorted from blood, taken in a trial of the OX40 agonist ivuxolimab. This clonotype was sampled from an adult with an advanced solid tumor such as melanoma, head and neck, liver or kidney cancer. The DNA reads TGTGCCAGCAGCTTAGCATTGGGGGAAAGCGCAACTAATGAAAAACTGTTTTTT. It translates to CASSLALGESATNEKLFF.